This T cell receptor (beta chain) was recovered during a study of blood T cell repertoires in COVID-19. Study details: Specimens from acute and convalescent COVID-19 originated in the United States, Italy and Spain.

Authors' analysis steps: Reference gene primer amplification gave estimated nucleated cell counts. TCRdb keeps only in-frame clones here, not all; method: immunoSEQ multiplex PCR. V, J and clone size derive from that table, while D and trimming were established from the DNA sequence. The sample has fewer than 350,000 clones; roughly nine tenths are singletons. Seattle patient enrollment occurred during active infection, with longitudinal follow-up thereafter. The CDR3 runs to 12 residues. Germline V gives CDR1 SQVTM, CDR2 ANQGSEA. The V end lost 4 bases, the J end lost 7 bases, and 13 bases lay between the germline ends.

This receptor was obtained from a woman aged 55-70 years with COVID-19, enrolled during active disease. Sequences were obtained from peripheral blood. The chain is built from TRBV29-1 and TRBJ1-2; possibly TRBD1 for D (5 bases). CDR3 nucleotides: TGCAGCGTTGTGTGGGGGGGTGGTGGCTACACCTTC. It is translated as CSVVWGGGGYTF.